These 29 T cell receptor beta chains were all obtained from the same sample, sequenced in a study of blood T cell repertoires in COVID-19. Measured with immunoSEQ multiplex PCR; TCRdb has only the in-frame clones, and not every one. The table includes 80,000 to 95,000 clones, roughly 80% detected once. The sample consisted of peripheral blood. These receptors were collected from an elderly woman with active or convalescent COVID-19.

A single count supports this clone. This chain joins TRBV9 and TRBJ2-6; perhaps TRBD2 as D (5 bases). Germline loops: CDR1 SGDLS, CDR2 YYNGEE. CDR3 length equals 17 residues. V shed 3 bases and J shed 0 bases, with 13 bases lying between them. The CDR3 loop reads CASSATTRGSGANVLTF. In nucleotides, the CDR3 is TGTGCCAGCAGCGCGACGACTCGGGGCTCTGGGGCCAACGTCCTGACTTTC.

The rearrangement joins TRBV19 to TRBJ1-5; TRBD1 aligns across 10 bases. Germline CDR1 LNHDA, CDR2 SQIVND (reference sequence). V lost 10 bases to trimming and J lost 1 base; unmatched junction nucleotides: 4. The CDR3 spans 14 residues. The chain's CDR3 is CAKDRGRSNQPQHF. In nucleotides, the CDR3 is TGTGCCAAAGACAGGGGGCGAAGCAATCAGCCCCAGCATTTT.

This sequence joins TRBV9 and TRBJ2-1; 8 bases are shared with TRBD2. With V trimmed by 3 bases and J by 0 bases, 2 bases remained unmatched. Germline loops: CDR1 SGDLS, CDR2 YYNGEE. The CDR3 consists of 15 residues. The CDR3 DNA reads as TGTGCCAGCAGCGCCGGGACTAGCTCCTACAATGAGCAGTTCTTC. As protein: CASSAGTSSYNEQFF.

The genes are TRBV11-3 and TRBJ2-5, with TRBD2 identical over 14 bases. V lost 4 bases to trimming and J lost 5 bases; unmatched junction nucleotides: 3. Germline V gene lookup returns CDR1 SGHNT and CDR2 YENEEA. The CDR3 length is 15 residues. In nucleotides, the CDR3 is TGTGCCAGCAGCTCGACTAGCGGGAGGGGGGAGACCCAGTACTTC. Protein: CASSSTSGRGETQYF.

Only a few counts were recorded for this clone. The chain employs TRBV5-1 and TRBJ2-7; weak D call: TRBD1 (6 bases). Germline V gene lookup returns CDR1 SGHRS and CDR2 YFSETQ. The CDR3 is 14 residues long. With 0 bases removed from V and 4 bases from J, the gap between germline ends came to 11 bases. The CDR3, as DNA: TGCGCCAGCAGCTTGGTTGGACAGACTTACGAGCAGTACTTC. Amino acids: CASSLVGQTYEQYF.

The chain recombines TRBV28 with TRBJ2-1; TRBD2 aligns across 15 bases. This CDR3 contains 14 residues. The germline CDR1 and CDR2 sequences are MDHEN and SYDVKM. V lost 6 bases, J lost 6 bases, and 0 bases stayed unmatched. The CDR3 sequence: CASRGLAGGNEQFF. For the CDR3, the DNA is TGTGCCAGCAGGGGACTAGCGGGGGGCAATGAGCAGTTCTTC.

The gene calls are TRBV10-3 and TRBJ1-2; no firm D call. V dropped 0 bases and J dropped 1 base, with 18 bases sitting between them. Per the germline V gene, CDR1 is ENHRY and CDR2 is SYGVKD. The CDR3 is 18 residues long. For the CDR3, the DNA is TGTGCCATCAGTGAGTCGAGTAGAGGACTGAGAGGTAACTATGGCTACACCTTC. Translation: CAISESSRGLRGNYGYTF.

The chain is built from TRBV2 and TRBJ2-7; 7 bases are a match to TRBD2. Germline loops: CDR1 SNHLY, CDR2 FYNNEI. This CDR3 has 14 residues. Unmatched junction bases numbered 5, after V lost 3 bases and J lost 3 bases. The CDR3: CASSEGLAVYEQYF. In DNA form, the CDR3 reads TGTGCCAGCAGTGAGGGGCTAGCGGTCTACGAGCAGTACTTC.

This rearrangement joins TRBV7-2 to TRBJ2-1; D not resolved. CDR1 SGHTA and CDR2 FQGNSA come from the germline V gene. The CDR3 consists of 13 residues. The germline V and J ends were trimmed by 3 bases and 15 bases, with 18 bases remaining between them. DNA of the CDR3: TGTGCCAGCAGCTTGGGCCTCGTGGATCAGCCGTTCTTC. It yields the protein CASSLGLVDQPFF.

The V gene is TRBV2, the J gene TRBJ2-2; D is perhaps TRBD1 (6 bases). The CDR3 runs 14 residues. Germline CDR1 is SNHLY and CDR2 is FYNNEI. V was cut by 8 bases and J by 4 bases, with 14 bases left in between. In nucleotides, the CDR3 is TGTGCCAGCCAAGGGGGTGCGGGCACCGGGGAGCTGTTTTTT. It encodes CASQGGAGTGELFF. The complete variable domain, with remaining parts taken from reference TRBV2 and TRBJ2-2, reads EPEVTQTPSHQVTQMGQEVILRCVPISNHLYFYWYRQILGQKVEFLVSFYNNEISEKSEIFDDQFSVERPDGSNFTLKIRSTKLEDSAMYFCASQGGAGTGELFFGEGSRLTVL.

The chain carries TRBV28 and TRBJ2-3, with 8 bases identical to TRBD1. Germline V gives CDR1 MDHEN, CDR2 SYDVKM. V lost 2 bases to trimming and J lost 1 base; unmatched junction nucleotides: 8. The CDR3 length is 17 residues. The CDR3 DNA follows: TGTGCCAGCAGTTTACTGACAGGGGTGAGTGGCACAGATACGCAGTATTTT. This codes for CASSLLTGVSGTDTQYF.

The gene calls are TRBV5-1 and TRBJ2-3, with 10 bases matching TRBD2. CDR3 length equals 17 residues. V was clipped by 4 bases and J by 0 bases; unmatched bases: 8. From germline, CDR1 is SGHRS and CDR2 YFSETQ. CDR3 sequence: CASSVSGGPPSTDTQYF. The CDR3 region has the DNA TGCGCCAGCAGCGTTAGCGGGGGGCCCCCTAGCACAGATACGCAGTATTTT. The whole variable domain, remainder taken from reference TRBV5-1 and TRBJ2-3, is KAGVTQTPRYLIKTRGQQVTLSCSPISGHRSVSWYQQTPGQGLQFLFEYFSETQRNKGNFPGRFSGRQFSNSRSEMNVSTLELGDSALYLCASSVSGGPPSTDTQYFGPGTRLTVL.

The rearrangement joins TRBV29-1 to TRBJ1-4, with D maybe TRBD1 (6 bases). The CDR3 is 14 amino acids. V lost 4 bases and J 3 bases, leaving 12 bases between the germline ends. Germline CDR1 SQVTM, CDR2 ANQGSEA. The CDR3 here is CSVGTQGPNEKLFF. In DNA, the CDR3 is TGCAGCGTTGGAACTCAGGGGCCTAATGAAAAACTGTTTTTT.

This clone has more than one count but fewer than ten. This chain connects TRBV15 to TRBJ1-1; no clear D. Germline CDR1 and CDR2: LNHNV and YYDKDF (reference sequence). CDR3 length: 13 amino acids. V lost 1 base, J lost 7 bases, and 10 bases lay in between. The DNA for the CDR3 is TGTGCCACCAGCAGAGGAGTGAGGGATGAAGCTTTCTTT. This translates into CATSRGVRDEAFF.

V and J are TRBV6-2 or TRBV6-3 and TRBJ2-5; D remains ambiguous. V lost 5 bases and J 1 base, leaving 8 bases between the germline ends. This CDR3 contains 13 residues. CDR1 MNHEY and CDR2 SVGEGT come from the germline V gene. CDR3 protein: CASSENTQETQYF. As DNA, the CDR3 is TGTGCCAGCAGTGAGAATACCCAAGAGACCCAGTACTTC.

The J gene is TRBJ1-5, the V gene TRBV4-1, with D perhaps TRBD1 (6 bases). Germline V gene sequence: CDR1 MGHRA, CDR2 YSYEKL. V dropped 0 bases and J dropped 6 bases, with 6 bases sitting between them. The CDR3 length is 13 residues. Here the CDR3 DNA reads TGCGCCAGCAGCCAAGACAGGGGTCAGCCCCAGCATTTT. It yields the protein CASSQDRGQPQHF.

CDR3 in amino acids: CASSPPGSTGGVYGYTF. CDR3 nucleotides: TGTGCCAGCTCACCACCGGGTAGCACGGGGGGAGTCTATGGCTACACCTTC. The chain carries TRBV18 and TRBJ1-2, with D tentatively TRBD1 (5 bases). This CDR3 is 17 amino acids long. Germline loops: CDR1 KGHSH, CDR2 LQKENI. With 0 bases removed from V and 4 bases from J, the gap between germline ends came to 18 bases.

V gene TRBV28 combines with J gene TRBJ1-1; D call uncertain. The ends were cut back, 4 bases at V and 2 bases at J, with 11 bases in the middle. Germline V CDR1 and CDR2: MDHEN, SYDVKM. CDR3 length: 14 residues. For the CDR3, the DNA is TGTGCCAGCAGTTCCCCCCCGGGTAACACTGAAGCTTTCTTT. Protein sequence: CASSSPPGNTEAFF.

The chain combines TRBV3-1 (or the pseudogene TRBV3-2) with TRBJ1-3, with a possible D match to TRBD1 (6 bases). V was clipped by 2 bases and J by 0 bases, with 8 bases between them. This CDR3 is 15 amino acids long. The V gene's germline CDR1 is LGHDT and CDR2 YNNKEL (reference sequence). The CDR3 region is CASSQNRVSGNTIYF. CDR3 DNA sequence: TGTGCCAGCAGCCAAAACAGGGTCTCTGGAAACACCATATATTTT.

The DNA for the CDR3 is TGTGCTCAGCAAGCCACCGGGACAGAATGCGTGGTAGGAGATGAGCAGTTCTTC. Translating gives CAQQATGTECVVGDEQFF. The J gene is TRBJ2-1, the V gene TRBV5-3; 7 bases fit TRBD1. TRBV5-3 is classed as an ORF, of uncertain function. The CDR3 spans 18 residues.

V gene TRBV5-6 combines with J gene TRBJ1-4; maybe TRBD1 (6 bases). The CDR3 sequence is 15 residues long. The ends were cut back, 6 bases at V and 6 bases at J, with 18 bases in the middle. Germline V lookup: CDR1 SGHDT, CDR2 YYEEEE. The CDR3 region is CASNSRTGHDEKLFF. CDR3 sequence (DNA): TGTGCCAGCAACTCTCGAACAGGGCACGATGAAAAACTGTTTTTT.

The chain carries TRBV28 and TRBJ2-7; 9 positions match TRBD1. J lost 2 bases, V lost 11 bases, and 13 bases had no gene match. CDR1 is MDHEN and CDR2 is SYDVKM in the germline V gene. There are 15 residues in the CDR3. CDR3 sequence: CASKPGQGQPYEQYF. CDR3 coding DNA: TGTGCCTCAAAACCGGGACAGGGACAACCCTACGAGCAGTACTTC.

The V call is TRBV29-1, the J call TRBJ2-1; D possibly corresponds to TRBD2 (5 bases). The CDR3 runs to 15 residues. V shed 4 bases and J shed 0 bases, with 13 bases lying between them. Germline V gene sequence: CDR1 SQVTM, CDR2 ANQGSEA. The chain's CDR3 is CSVGVGRSSYNEQFF. DNA of the CDR3: TGCAGCGTTGGGGTAGGGAGAAGCTCCTACAATGAGCAGTTCTTC.

V gene TRBV25-1 combines with J gene TRBJ2-4; D is ambiguous. Between the trimmed V and J ends, which lost 1 base and 6 bases, there was a span of 13 bases. This CDR3 is built from 15 residues. CDR1 MGHDK and CDR2 SYGVNS come from the germline V gene. CDR3 coding DNA: TGTGCCAGCAGTGAATCTGGCAGTTTCAGAAACATTCAGTACTTC. This sequence encodes CASSESGSFRNIQYF.

The count of this clone is one. The V gene is TRBV5-4, the J gene TRBJ1-6, with D possibly matching TRBD1 (5 bases). There are 15 residues in the CDR3. The germline CDR1 and CDR2 sequences are SGHNT and YYREEE (reference sequence). Trimming left V 4 bases short and J 14 bases short, with 22 bases between. The CDR3 protein is CASSQKIGGGVALHF. CDR3 bases: TGTGCCAGCAGCCAGAAAATCGGGGGAGGGGTCGCCCTCCACTTT.

CDR3 residues: CASSTRDINQPQHF. The DNA of the CDR3 is TGTGCCAGCAGCACCCGGGACATCAACCAGCCCCAGCATTTT. V usage is TRBV7-9 and J usage is TRBJ1-5, with D maybe TRBD1 (6 bases). Germline assignment: CDR1 SEHNR and CDR2 FQNEAQ (reference sequence). Trimming cost V 5 bases and J 7 bases, with 15 bases left between them. The CDR3 spans 14 residues.

Worth noting for this clone: Germline and junction disagree at one end, which may indicate a read error. The chain employs TRBV19 and TRBJ2-1, with D possibly matching TRBD2 (6 bases). There are 15 residues in the CDR3. Germline V CDR1 and CDR2: LNHDA, SQIVND (reference sequence). The CDR3 nucleotides read TGTGCCAGCAGTACGGCCCCAGGGACTTACAATGAGCAGTTCTTC. Amino acids: CASSTAPGTYNEQFF.

This chain joins TRBV19 and TRBJ1-5; D is perhaps TRBD1 (5 bases). The CDR3 covers 16 residues. Trimming removed 6 bases from V and 2 bases from J, with 17 bases in between. Germline V lookup: CDR1 LNHDA, CDR2 SQIVND (reference sequence). In nucleotides, the CDR3 is TGTGCCAGTAGCAACCAGGAGGGGAGTCGCAATCAGCCCCAGCATTTT. Its translation: CASSNQEGSRNQPQHF.

This clone was recorded many times. J is TRBJ1-6 and V is TRBV2; TRBD1 might be the D (6 bases). The germline V gene encodes CDR1 SNHLY and CDR2 FYNNEI. The CDR3 contains 14 residues. The V end was cut by 3 bases, the J end by 6 bases, with 9 bases between. The CDR3 nucleotides read TGTGCCAGCAGTGAGGCAGGGGCTAATTCACCCCTCCACTTT. Protein sequence: CASSEAGANSPLHF.